This T cell receptor beta chain was observed in a study of T-cell reconstitution after alpha-beta-depleted transplantation in children. Study-level findings and limits: T-cell numbers and diversity one year post-transplant derived largely from freshly generated T cells.

This clonotype was detected ten times or more. Its antigen is unknown. Unique molecular identifiers were built into the TCRbeta library. One entry per CDR3 protein, called by TCRdb with MiXCR from the PCR reads. The table lists under 9,500 distinct CDR3 sequences, approximately 15% of them singletons. Trimming at V came to 0 bases and at J to 4 bases, leaving 3 bases not matched to a gene. CDR1 is SGHTS and CDR2 is YDEGEE in the germline V gene. The CDR3 runs to 15 residues. Material: PBMCs, mostly from graft donor cells, obtained 60 days after TCRalphabeta/CD19-depleted stem cell transplant. The clonotype was recovered from a male patient between 5 and 17 years old who had a stem cell transplant for acute lymphoblastic leukemia, so the T cells may come from the graft donor. The J gene is TRBJ2-3, the V gene TRBV5-8; TRBD2 matches 9 bases. The CDR3 sequence: CASSLVLAGPDTQYF. CDR3 in DNA: TGTGCCAGCAGCTTGGTTCTAGCGGGACCAGATACGCAGTATTTT.